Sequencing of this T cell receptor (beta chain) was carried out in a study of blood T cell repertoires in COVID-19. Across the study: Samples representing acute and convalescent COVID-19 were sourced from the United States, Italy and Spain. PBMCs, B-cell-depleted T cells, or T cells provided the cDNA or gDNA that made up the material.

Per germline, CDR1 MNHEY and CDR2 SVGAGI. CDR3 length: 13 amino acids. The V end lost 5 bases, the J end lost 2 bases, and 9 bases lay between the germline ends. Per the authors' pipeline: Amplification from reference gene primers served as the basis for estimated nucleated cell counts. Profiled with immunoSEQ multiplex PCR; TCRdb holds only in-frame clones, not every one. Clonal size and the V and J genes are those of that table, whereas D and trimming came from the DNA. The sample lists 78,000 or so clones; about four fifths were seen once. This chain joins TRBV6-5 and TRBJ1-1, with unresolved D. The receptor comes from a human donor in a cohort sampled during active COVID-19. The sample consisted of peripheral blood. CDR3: CASSTGSNTEAFF. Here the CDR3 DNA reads TGTGCCAGCAGTACGGGGAGTAACACTGAAGCTTTCTTT.